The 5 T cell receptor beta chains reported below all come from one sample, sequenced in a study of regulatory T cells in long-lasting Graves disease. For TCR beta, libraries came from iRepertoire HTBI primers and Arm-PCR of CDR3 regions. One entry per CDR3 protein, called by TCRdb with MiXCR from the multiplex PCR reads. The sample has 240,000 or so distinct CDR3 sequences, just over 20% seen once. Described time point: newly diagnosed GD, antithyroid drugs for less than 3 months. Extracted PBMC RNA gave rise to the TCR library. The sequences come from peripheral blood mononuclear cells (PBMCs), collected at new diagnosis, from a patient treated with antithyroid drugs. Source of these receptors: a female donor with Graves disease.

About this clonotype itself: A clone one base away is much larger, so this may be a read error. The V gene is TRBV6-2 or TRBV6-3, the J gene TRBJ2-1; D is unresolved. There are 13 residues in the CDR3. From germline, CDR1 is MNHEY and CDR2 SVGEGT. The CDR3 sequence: CGSSVSSRHEQFF. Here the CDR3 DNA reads TGTGGCAGCAGTGTTTCCTCGCGACATGAGCAGTTCTTC.

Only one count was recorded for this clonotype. The CDR3 protein is CASSLVRGKGVNTGELFF. The CDR3 nucleotides read TGTGCCAGCAGCCTAGTCAGGGGGAAGGGCGTGAACACCGGGGAGCTGTTTTTT. The V call is TRBV11-2, the J call TRBJ2-2, with 7 bases matching TRBD1. Germline V gene lookup returns CDR1 SGHAT and CDR2 FQNNGV. The CDR3 covers 18 residues. After removal of 5 bases from V and 1 base from J, the junction contained 13 bases not matched to a gene.

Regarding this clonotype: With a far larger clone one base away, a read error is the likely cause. For the CDR3, the DNA is TGTGCCAGCAGCTTAGATCCGGGAGAGACCCAGTACTTC. Amino acid sequence: CASSLDPGETQYF. The gene calls are TRBV11-2 and TRBJ2-5; unclear D gene. This CDR3 is built from 13 residues. The germline V and J ends were trimmed by 0 bases and 4 bases, with 6 bases remaining between them. The germline gives CDR1 SGHAT, CDR2 FQNNGV.

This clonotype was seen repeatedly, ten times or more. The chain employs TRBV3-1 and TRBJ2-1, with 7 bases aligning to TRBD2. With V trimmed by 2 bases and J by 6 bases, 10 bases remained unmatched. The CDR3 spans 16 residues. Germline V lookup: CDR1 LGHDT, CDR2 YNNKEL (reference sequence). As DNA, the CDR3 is TGTGCCAGCAGCCAACCGCGCGGGAGATGGGGCAATGAGCAGTTCTTC. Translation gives CASSQPRGRWGNEQFF.

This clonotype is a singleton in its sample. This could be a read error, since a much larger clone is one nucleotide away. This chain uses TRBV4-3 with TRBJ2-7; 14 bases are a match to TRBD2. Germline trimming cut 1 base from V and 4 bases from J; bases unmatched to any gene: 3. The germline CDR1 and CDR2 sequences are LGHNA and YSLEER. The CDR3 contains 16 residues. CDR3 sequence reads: CASSQAGTSGRYEQYF. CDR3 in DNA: TGCGCCAGCAGCCAAGCCGGGACTAGCGGGAGATACGAGCAGTACTTC.